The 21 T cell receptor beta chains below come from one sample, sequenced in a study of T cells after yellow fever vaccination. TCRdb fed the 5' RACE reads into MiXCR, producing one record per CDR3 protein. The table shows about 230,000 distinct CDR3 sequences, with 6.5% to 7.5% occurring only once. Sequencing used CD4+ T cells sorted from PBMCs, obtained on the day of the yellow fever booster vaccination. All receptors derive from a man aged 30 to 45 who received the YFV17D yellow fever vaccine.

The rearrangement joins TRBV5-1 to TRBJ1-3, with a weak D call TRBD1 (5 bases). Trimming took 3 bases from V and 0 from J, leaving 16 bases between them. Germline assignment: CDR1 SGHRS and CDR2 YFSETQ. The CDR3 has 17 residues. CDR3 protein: CASSSGPDSSSGNTIYF. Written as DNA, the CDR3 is TGCGCCAGCAGCTCGGGACCCGACAGCAGCTCTGGAAACACCATATATTTT.

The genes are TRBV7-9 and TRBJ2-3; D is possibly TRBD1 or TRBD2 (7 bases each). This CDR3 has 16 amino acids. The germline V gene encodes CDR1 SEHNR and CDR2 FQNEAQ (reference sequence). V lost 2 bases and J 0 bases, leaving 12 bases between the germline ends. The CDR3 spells CASSLYRGGSTDTQYF. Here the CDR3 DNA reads TGTGCCAGCAGCTTATACAGGGGAGGGAGCACAGATACGCAGTATTTT.

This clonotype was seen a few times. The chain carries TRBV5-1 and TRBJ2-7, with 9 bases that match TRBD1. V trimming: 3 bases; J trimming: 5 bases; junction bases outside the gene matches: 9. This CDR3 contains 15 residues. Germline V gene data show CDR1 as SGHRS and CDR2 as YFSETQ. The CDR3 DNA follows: TGCGCCAGCAGCTCCGGACAGGGGCATTTAAACGAGCAGTACTTC. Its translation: CASSSGQGHLNEQYF.

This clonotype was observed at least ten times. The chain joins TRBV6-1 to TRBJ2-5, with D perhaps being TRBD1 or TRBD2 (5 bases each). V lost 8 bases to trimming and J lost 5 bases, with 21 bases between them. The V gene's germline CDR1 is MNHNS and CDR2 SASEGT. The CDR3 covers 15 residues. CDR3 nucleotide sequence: TGTGCCAGCGGGGAACGGGGACCCGGGCTGGAGACCCAGTACTTC. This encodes CASGERGPGLETQYF.

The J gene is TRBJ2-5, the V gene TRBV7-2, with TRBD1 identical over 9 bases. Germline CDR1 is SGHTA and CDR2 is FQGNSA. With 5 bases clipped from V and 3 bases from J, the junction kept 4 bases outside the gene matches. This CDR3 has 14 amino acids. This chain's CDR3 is CASSRGTGKETQYF. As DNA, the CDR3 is TGTGCCAGCAGCCGTGGGACAGGGAAAGAGACCCAGTACTTC.

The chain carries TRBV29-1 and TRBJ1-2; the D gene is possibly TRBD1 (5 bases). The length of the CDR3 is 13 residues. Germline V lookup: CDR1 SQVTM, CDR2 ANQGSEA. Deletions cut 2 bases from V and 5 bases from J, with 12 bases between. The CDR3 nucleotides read TGCAGCGTTGAATTGGGACCTTCGTATGGCTACACCTTC. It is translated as CSVELGPSYGYTF.

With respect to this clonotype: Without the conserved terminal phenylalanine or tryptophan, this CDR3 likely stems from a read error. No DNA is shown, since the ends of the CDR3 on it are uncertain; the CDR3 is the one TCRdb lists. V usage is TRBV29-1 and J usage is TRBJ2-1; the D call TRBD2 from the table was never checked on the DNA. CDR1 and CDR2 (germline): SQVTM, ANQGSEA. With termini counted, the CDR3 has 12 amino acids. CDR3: CSVETRGRARAL.

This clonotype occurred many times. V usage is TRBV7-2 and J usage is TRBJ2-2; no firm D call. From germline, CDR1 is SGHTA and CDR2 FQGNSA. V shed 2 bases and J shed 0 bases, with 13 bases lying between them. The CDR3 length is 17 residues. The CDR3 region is CASSLHYTAANTGELFF. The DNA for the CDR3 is TGTGCCAGCAGCTTACACTACACGGCTGCGAACACCGGGGAGCTGTTTTTT.

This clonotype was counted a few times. In DNA, the CDR3 is TGCAGCGTTGCGGGCATCTTGAACACCGGGGAGCTGTTTTTT. This gives the protein CSVAGILNTGELFF. The rearrangement joins TRBV29-1 to TRBJ2-2; D not resolved. V was trimmed by 4 bases and J by 1 base, leaving 10 bases between them. Germline assignment: CDR1 SQVTM and CDR2 ANQGSEA. The CDR3 sequence is 14 residues long.

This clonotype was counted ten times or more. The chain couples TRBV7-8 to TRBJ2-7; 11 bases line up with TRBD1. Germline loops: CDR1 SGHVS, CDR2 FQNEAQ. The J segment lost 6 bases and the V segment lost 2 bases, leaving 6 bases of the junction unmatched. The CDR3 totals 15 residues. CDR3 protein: CASSLTRTGGSEQYF. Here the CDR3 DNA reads TGTGCCAGCAGCTTAACAAGGACAGGGGGCAGCGAGCAGTACTTC.

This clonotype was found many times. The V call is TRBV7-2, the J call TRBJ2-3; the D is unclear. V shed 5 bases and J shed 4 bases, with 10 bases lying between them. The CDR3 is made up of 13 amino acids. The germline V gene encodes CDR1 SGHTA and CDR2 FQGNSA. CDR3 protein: CASSLLRADTQYF. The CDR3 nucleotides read TGTGCCAGCAGCCTCCTGCGAGCAGATACGCAGTATTTT.

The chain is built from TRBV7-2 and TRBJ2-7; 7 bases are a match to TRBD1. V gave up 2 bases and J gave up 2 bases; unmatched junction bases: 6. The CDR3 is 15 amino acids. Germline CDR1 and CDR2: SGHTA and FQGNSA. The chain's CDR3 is CASSLILDRAYEQYF. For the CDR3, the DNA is TGTGCCAGCAGCTTAATTCTTGACAGGGCCTACGAGCAGTACTTC.

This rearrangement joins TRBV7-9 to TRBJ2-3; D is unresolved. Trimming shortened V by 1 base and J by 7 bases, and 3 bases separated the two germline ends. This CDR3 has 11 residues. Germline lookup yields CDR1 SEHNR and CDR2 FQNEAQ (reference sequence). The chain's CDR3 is CASSLVYTQYF. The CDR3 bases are TGTGCCAGCAGCTTAGTATATACGCAGTATTTT.

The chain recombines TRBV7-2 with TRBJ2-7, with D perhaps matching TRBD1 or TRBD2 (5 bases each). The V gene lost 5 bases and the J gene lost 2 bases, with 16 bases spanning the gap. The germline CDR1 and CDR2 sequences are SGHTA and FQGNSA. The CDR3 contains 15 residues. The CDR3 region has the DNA TGTGCCAGCAGCCGACAGTGGCGGGCTGCCTACGAGCAGTACTTC. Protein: CASSRQWRAAYEQYF.

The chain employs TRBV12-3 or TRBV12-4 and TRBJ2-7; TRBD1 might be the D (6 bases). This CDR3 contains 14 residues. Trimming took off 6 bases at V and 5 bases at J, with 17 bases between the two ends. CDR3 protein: CASSLPQGNNEQYF. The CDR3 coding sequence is TGTGCCAGCAGCCTTCCCCAGGGGAACAACGAGCAGTACTTC.

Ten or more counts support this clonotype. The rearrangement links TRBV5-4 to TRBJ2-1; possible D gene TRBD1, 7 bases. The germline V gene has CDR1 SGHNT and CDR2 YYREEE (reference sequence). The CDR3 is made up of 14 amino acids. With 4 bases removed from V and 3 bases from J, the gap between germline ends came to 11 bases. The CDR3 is CASSRGTVYNEQFF. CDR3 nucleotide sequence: TGTGCCAGCAGCCGGGGGACAGTCTACAATGAGCAGTTCTTC. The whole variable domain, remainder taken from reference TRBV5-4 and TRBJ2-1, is ETGVTQSPTHLIKTRGQQVTLRCSSQSGHNTVSWYQQALGQGPQFIFQYYREEENGRGNFPPRFSGLQFPNYSSELNVNALELDDSALYLCASSRGTVYNEQFFGPGTRLTVL.

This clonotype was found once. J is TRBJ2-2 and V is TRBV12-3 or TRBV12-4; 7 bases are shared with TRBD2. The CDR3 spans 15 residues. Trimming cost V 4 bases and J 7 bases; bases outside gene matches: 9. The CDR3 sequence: CASSWDAGAGGELFF. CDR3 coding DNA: TGTGCCAGCAGTTGGGATGCGGGAGCGGGCGGGGAGCTGTTTTTT.

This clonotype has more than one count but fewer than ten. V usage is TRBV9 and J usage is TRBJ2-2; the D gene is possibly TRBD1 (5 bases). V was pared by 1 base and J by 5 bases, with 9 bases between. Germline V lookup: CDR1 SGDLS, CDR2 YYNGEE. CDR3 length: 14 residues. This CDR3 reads CASSVSRQTGELFF. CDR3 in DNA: TGTGCCAGCAGCGTATCCAGACAGACCGGGGAGCTGTTTTTT. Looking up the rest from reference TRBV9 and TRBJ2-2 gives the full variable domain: DSGVTQTPKHLITATGQRVTLRCSPRSGDLSVYWYQQSLDQGLQFLIQYYNGEERAKGNILERFSAQQFPDLHSELNLSSLELGDSALYFCASSVSRQTGELFFGEGSRLTVL.

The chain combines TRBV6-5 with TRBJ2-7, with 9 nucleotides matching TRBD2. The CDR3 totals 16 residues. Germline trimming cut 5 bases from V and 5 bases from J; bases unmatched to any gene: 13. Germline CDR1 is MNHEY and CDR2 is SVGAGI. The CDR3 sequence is CASSHTGSGSFHEQYF. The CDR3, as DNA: TGTGCCAGCAGTCACACCGGTAGCGGGAGCTTCCACGAGCAGTACTTC.

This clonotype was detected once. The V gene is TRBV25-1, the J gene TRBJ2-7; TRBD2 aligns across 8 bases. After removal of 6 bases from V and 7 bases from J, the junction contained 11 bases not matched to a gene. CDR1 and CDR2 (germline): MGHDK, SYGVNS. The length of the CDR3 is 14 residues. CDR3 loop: CASRSAGAAREQYF. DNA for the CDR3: TGTGCCAGCAGATCAGCGGGAGCGGCGAGAGAGCAGTACTTC.

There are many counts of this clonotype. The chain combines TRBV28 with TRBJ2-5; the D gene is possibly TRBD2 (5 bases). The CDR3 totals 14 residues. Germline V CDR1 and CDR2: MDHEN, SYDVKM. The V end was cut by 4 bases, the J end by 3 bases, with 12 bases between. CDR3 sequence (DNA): TGTGCCAGCAGTTATAGCGCGAGTAAAGAGACCCAGTACTTC. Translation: CASSYSASKETQYF.